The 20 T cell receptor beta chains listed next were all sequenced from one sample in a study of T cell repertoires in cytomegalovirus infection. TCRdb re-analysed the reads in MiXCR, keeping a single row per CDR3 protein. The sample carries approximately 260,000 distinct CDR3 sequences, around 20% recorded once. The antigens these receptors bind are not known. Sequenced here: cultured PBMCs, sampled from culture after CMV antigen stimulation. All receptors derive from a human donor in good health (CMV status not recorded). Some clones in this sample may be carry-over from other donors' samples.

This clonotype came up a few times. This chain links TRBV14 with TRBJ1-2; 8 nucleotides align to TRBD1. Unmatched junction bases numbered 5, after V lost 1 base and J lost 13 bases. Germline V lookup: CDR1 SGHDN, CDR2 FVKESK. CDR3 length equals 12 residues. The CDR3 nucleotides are TGTGCCAGCAGCCAAGTGGACAGGGCTTTCACCTTC. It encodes CASSQVDRAFTF.

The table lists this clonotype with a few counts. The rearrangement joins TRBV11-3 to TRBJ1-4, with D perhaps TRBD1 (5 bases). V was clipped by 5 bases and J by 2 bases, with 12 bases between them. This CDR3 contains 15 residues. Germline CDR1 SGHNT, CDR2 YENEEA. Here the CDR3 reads CASSDTGLTNEKLFF. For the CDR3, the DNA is TGTGCCAGCAGCGATACAGGTTTGACTAATGAAAAACTGTTTTTT.

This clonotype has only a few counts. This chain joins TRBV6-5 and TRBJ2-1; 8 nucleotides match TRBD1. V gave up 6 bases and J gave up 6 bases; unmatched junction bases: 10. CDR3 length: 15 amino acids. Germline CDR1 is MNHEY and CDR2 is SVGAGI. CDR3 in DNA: TGTGCCAGCAGATCCTGGACAGGGTTCTTCAATGAGCAGTTCTTC. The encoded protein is CASRSWTGFFNEQFF.

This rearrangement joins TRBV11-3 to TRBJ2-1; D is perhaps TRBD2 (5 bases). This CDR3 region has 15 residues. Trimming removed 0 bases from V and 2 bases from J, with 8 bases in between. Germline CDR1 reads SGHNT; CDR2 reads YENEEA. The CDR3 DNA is TGTGCCAGCAGCTTAGAAGGAGCGGCCTACAATGAGCAGTTCTTC. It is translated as CASSLEGAAYNEQFF.

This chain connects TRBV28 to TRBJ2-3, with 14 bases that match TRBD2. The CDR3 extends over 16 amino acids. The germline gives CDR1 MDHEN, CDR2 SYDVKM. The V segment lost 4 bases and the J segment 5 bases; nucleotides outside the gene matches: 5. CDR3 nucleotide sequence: TGTGCCAGCAGTTCCCGGACTAGCGGGAGGAGAGATACGCAGTATTTT. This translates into CASSSRTSGRRDTQYF. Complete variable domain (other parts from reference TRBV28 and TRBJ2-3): DVKVTQSSRYLVKRTGEKVFLECVQDMDHENMFWYRQDPGLGLRLIYFSYDVKMKEKGDIPEGYSVSREKKERFSLILESASTNQTSMYLCASSSRTSGRRDTQYFGPGTRLTVL.

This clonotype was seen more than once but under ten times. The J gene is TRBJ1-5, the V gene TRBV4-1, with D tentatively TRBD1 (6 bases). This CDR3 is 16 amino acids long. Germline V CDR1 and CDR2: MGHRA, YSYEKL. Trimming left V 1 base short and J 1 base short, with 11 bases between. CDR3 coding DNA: TGCGCCAGCAGCCAAGGAGGGACATTGAGCAATCAGCCCCAGCATTTT. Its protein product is CASSQGGTLSNQPQHF.

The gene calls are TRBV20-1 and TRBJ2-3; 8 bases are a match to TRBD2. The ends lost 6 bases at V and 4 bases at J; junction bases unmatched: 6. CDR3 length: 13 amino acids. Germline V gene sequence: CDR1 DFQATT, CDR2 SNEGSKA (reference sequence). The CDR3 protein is CSAQAGASDTQYF. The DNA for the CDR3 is TGCAGTGCCCAAGCGGGAGCCTCAGATACGCAGTATTTT.

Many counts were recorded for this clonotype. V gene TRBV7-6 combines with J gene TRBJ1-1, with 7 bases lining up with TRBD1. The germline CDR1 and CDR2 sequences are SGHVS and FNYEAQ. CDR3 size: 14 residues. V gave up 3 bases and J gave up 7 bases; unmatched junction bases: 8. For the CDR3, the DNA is TGTGCCAGCAGCTTGCGACAGGGATCGGATGAAGCTTTCTTT. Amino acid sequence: CASSLRQGSDEAFF.

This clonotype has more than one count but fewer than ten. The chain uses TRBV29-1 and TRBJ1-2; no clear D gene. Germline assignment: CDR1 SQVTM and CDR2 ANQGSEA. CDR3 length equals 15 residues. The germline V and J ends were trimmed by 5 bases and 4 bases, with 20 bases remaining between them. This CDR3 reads CSVFFRRGLSYGYTF. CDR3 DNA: TGCAGCGTTTTTTTCAGACGAGGGTTAAGCTATGGCTACACCTTC. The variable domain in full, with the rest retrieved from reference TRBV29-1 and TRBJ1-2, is SAVISQKPSRDICQRGTSLTIQCQVDSQVTMMFWYRQQPGQSLTLIATANQGSEATYESGFVIDKFPISRPNLTFSTLTVSNMSPEDSSIYLCSVFFRRGLSYGYTFGSGTRLTVV.

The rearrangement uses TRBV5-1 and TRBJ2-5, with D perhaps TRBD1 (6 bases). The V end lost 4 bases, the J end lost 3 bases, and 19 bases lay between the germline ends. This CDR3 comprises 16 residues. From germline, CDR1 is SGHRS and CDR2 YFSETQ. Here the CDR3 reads CASSHRDKGWEETQYF. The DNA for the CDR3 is TGCGCCAGCAGCCACCGGGACAAGGGGTGGGAAGAGACCCAGTACTTC.

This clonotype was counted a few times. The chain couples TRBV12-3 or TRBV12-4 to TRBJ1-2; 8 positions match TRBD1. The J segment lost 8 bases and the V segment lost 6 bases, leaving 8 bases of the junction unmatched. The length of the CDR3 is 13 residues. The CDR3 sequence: CASRLTQGEGYTF. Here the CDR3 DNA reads TGTGCCAGCAGGCTGACACAGGGGGAGGGCTACACCTTC.

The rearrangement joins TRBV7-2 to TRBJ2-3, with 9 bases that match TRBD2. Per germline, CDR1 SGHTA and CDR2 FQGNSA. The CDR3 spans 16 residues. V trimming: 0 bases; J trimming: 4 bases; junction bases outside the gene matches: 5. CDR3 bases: TGTGCCAGCAGCTTAGCTGGGCGGGAGGGCGCAGATACGCAGTATTTT. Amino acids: CASSLAGREGADTQYF.

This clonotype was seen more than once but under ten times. Here the CDR3 reads CASSFRGSGDTQYF. As DNA, the CDR3 is TGTGCCAGCAGCTTTCGGGGTAGCGGAGATACGCAGTATTTT. The rearrangement joins TRBV5-8 to TRBJ2-3; maybe TRBD2 (6 bases). The CDR3 totals 14 residues. Per germline, CDR1 SGHTS and CDR2 YDEGEE. With 2 bases removed from V and 5 bases from J, the gap between germline ends came to 12 bases.

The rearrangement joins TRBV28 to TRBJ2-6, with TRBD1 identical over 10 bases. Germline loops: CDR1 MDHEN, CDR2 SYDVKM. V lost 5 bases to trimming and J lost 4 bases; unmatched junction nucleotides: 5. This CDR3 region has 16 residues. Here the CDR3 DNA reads TGTGCCAGCAGTCCCTGGACAGGGGGGGGGGCCAACGTCCTGACTTTC. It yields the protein CASSPWTGGGANVLTF.

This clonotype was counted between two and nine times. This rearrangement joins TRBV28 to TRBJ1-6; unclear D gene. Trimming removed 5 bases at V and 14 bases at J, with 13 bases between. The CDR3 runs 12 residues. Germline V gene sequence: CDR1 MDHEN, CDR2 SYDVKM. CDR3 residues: CASSQTRFTLHF. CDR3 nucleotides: TGTGCCAGCAGTCAGACACGGTTCACCCTCCACTTT.

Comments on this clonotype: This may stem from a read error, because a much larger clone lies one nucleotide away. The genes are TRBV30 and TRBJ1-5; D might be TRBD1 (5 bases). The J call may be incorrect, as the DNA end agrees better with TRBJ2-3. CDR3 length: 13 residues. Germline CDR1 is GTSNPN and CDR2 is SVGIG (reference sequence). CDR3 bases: TGTGCCTGGAGTAGCCAGGGAAGACAGCCCCAGTATTTT. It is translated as CAWSSQGRQPQYF.

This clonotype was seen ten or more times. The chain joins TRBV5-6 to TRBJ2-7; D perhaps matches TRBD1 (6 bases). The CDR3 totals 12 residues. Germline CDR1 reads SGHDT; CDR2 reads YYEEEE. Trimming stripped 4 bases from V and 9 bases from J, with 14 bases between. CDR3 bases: TGTGCCAGCAGCGCCGACACAGGGACGCAGTACGTC. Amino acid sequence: CASSADTGTQYV.

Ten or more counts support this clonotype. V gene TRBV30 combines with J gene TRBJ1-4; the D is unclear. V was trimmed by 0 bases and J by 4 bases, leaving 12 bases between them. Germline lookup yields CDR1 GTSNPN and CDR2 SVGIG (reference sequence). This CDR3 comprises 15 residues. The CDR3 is CAWSVFDGFNEKLFF. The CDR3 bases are TGTGCCTGGAGTGTATTTGACGGATTTAATGAAAAACTGTTTTTT.

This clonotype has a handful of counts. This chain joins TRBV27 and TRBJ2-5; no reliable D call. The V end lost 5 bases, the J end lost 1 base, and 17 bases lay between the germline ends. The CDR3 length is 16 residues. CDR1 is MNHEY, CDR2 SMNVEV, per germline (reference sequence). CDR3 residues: CASSLLSPYLQETQYF. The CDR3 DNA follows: TGTGCCAGCAGTCTCCTCAGCCCATACCTCCAAGAGACCCAGTACTTC.

The CDR3 nucleotides are TGTGCCAGCAGCTCGGACAGGGCTAGCACAGATACGCAGTATTTT. Translating it yields CASSSDRASTDTQYF. The chain uses TRBV7-9 and TRBJ2-3, with 8 bases lining up with TRBD1. CDR1 is SEHNR and CDR2 is FQNEAQ in the germline V gene (reference sequence). V lost 4 bases and J lost 0; bases outside the gene matches: 3. The length of the CDR3 is 15 residues.